The subject of this entry is one TCR beta chain. No antigen is known for it. This CDR3 contains 13 residues. Germline CDR1 and CDR2: SQVTM and ANQGSEA. The ends were cut back, 3 bases at V and 4 bases at J, with 12 bases in the middle. At the survey level, the v3.0 immunoSEQ assay was run. Produced via immunoSEQ multiplex PCR; TCRdb's table is partial and in-frame only. The sample carries some 20,000 clones, 79% recorded once. The data are from a study of long-term antiretroviral therapy in people with HIV. General observations from the study: Although diversity increased after ART, it remained lower than in transplant donor controls. Information on adherence to ART, viral resistance or therapy changes was unavailable.

The material sequenced was unsorted PBMCs, taken 2.3 years after starting antiretroviral therapy. This receptor was taken from a middle-aged woman with HIV. The chain employs TRBV29-1 and TRBJ1-1; no firm D call. The CDR3 bases are TGCAGCGTTGATGTTGGGGTAATCACTGAAGCTTTCTTT. This encodes CSVDVGVITEAFF. The full variable domain, with the rest looked up from reference TRBV29-1 and TRBJ1-1, is SAVISQKPSRDICQRGTSLTIQCQVDSQVTMMFWYRQQPGQSLTLIATANQGSEATYESGFVIDKFPISRPNLTFSTLTVSNMSPEDSSIYLCSVDVGVITEAFFGQGTRLTVV.